The clone carrying this TCR beta chain appeared a single time. Here immunoSEQ multiplex PCR was the method, and the copy in TCRdb shows in-frame clones only, minus some. The sample records tens of thousands of clones, 90% to 96% being singletons. The CDR3 has 14 amino acids. The germline V gene has CDR1 SEHNR and CDR2 FQNEAQ (reference sequence). The V end was cut by 6 bases, the J end by 2 bases, with 14 bases between. This sample was taken from a study of technical replicates of blood from a handful of donors. The V call is TRBV7-9, the J call TRBJ2-7, with D possibly being TRBD1 (6 bases). This TCR derives from a human donor in good health. Material for sequencing was T cells isolated from PBMCs. The CDR3 protein is CASSVTGQPYEQYF. The CDR3 coding sequence is TGTGCCAGCAGTGTTACAGGGCAGCCCTACGAGCAGTACTTC.